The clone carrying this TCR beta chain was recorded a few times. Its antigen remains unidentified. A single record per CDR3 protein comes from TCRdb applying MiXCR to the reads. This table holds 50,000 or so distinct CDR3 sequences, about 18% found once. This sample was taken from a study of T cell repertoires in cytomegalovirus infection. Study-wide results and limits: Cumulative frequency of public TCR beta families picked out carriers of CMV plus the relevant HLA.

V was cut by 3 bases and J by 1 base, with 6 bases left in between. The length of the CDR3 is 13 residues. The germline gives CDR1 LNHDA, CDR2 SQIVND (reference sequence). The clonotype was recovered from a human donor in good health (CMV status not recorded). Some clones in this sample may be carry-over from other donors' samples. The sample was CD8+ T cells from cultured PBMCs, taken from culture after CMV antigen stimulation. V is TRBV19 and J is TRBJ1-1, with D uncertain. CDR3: CASSMEENTEAFF. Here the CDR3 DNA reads TGTGCCAGTAGTATGGAGGAGAACACTGAAGCTTTCTTT.